A selection of T cell receptor beta chains follows, all from one sample in a study of chemoradiotherapy in HPV16-positive cancers. This table comes from immunoSEQ multiplex PCR, and its TCRdb copy is limited to in-frame clones, with some not included. The repertoire has more than 35,000 clones, approximately 73% of them found once; the top ten carry over 5%. Material: blood, obtained from a patient who underwent chemoradiotherapy. All receptors derive from a human donor with HPV-associated anogenital cancer. Both conserved end residues are part of each CDR3. D genes are given only for firm matches. Clone size is not always given. Where it is, it says once, few, many or a class for expanded clones.

v_gene	j_gene	d_gene	abundance	CDR3nt	CDR3aa
TRBV7-9	TRBJ2-1	-	-	TGTGCCAGCAGCCCCCCCCGGACACCCGTGGGGTACAATGAGCAGTTCTTC	CASSPPRTPVGYNEQFF
TRBV10-3	TRBJ2-5	-	-	TGTGCCATCAGGGGCGACATTTTTCCAGACCCGTCACAAGAGACCCAGTACTTC	CAIRGDIFPDPSQETQYF
TRBV6-5	TRBJ2-7	TRBD2	-	TGTGCCAGCACCATCCCTGGGGGGGGCGAGCAGTACTTC	CASTIPGGGEQYF
TRBV11-1	TRBJ1-1	-	once	TGTGCCAGCAGTCCGATTCACCTGAACACTGAAGCTTTCTTT	CASSPIHLNTEAFF
TRBV7-8	TRBJ2-5	TRBD2	-	TGTGCCAGCAGCCCCCTCAGCGGGGGGGCAGGTGAGACCCAGTACTTC	CASSPLSGGAGETQYF
TRBV5-1	TRBJ2-3	TRBD2	-	TGCGCCAGCAGCACTTCCGGGACTAGTCGTAGTGCAGATACGCAGTATTTT	CASSTSGTSRSADTQYF
TRBV7-9	TRBJ1-1	-	-	TGTGCCAGCAGCTTTGGCCTGATGCAGGCTGAAGCTTTCTTT	CASSFGLMQAEAFF
TRBV29-1	TRBJ2-5	TRBD2	-	TGCAGCGTCCCCGGGACTAGCGGGGGGGCTCGGGAGACCCAGTACTTC	CSVPGTSGGARETQYF
TRBV29-1	TRBJ2-7	-	-	TGCAGCGGGCGCCAAGGGGCCTACGAGCAGTACTTC	CSGRQGAYEQYF
TRBV29-1	TRBJ2-4	TRBD1	-	TGCAGCGTCCGGGCAGGGGGCCAGGGCATTCAGTACTTC	CSVRAGGQGIQYF